This TCR beta chain comes out of a study of shared clonotypes between healthy human individuals. Across the whole study: Each donor had three CD4 naive, three CD4 memory, two CD8 naive and one CD8 memory plate.

In the original workflow: As immunoSEQ supplied junction-only sequences (without quality scores), filtering differed. This table comes from immunoSEQ multiplex PCR, and its TCRdb copy is limited to in-frame clones, with some not included. That table supplies the V and J calls and clone size; D and trimming were determined from the DNA. Of around 640,000 clones detected, approximately 96% appear once; the ten largest clones hold roughly 0.1%. Points on this clone: Its target is unknown.

V dropped 10 bases and J dropped 4 bases, with 17 bases sitting between them. From germline, CDR1 is MNHNY and CDR2 SVGAGI (reference sequence). The CDR3 is 13 amino acids. Naive CD8 cells were CD45RO-negative, positively selected for CCR7, excluding terminally differentiated effector memory CD45RA+ cells. Findings and caveats of the study: Naive CD4 clonotypes were shared across several donors at around 5.4%.

The chain is built from TRBV6-6 and TRBJ2-7; D is perhaps TRBD2 (6 bases). The sequenced sample consisted of naive CD8+ T cells sorted from blood. The clonotype originates from a woman aged 25 to 39 in good health. The CDR3 DNA reads TGTGCCACCCGGGGACTCCCCCGTTACGAGCAGTACTTC. This gives the protein CATRGLPRYEQYF.